In this sample, the clone carrying this T cell receptor (beta chain) turned up a few times. Using its own MiXCR run on the RT-PCR reads, TCRdb lists one record per CDR3 protein. The sample records 200,000 to 250,000 distinct CDR3 sequences, approximately 14% being singletons. Per the germline V gene, CDR1 is LGHDT and CDR2 is YNNKEL (reference sequence). V lost 8 bases and J lost 3; bases outside the gene matches: 8. This CDR3 is built from 14 residues. These data are taken from a study of patients and donors after allogeneic stem cell transplantation. This chain joins TRBV3-1 and TRBJ1-1; 8 bases are a match to TRBD1. The sequenced sample was blood, either unsorted or a sorted T cell fraction (not recorded which). The clonotype comes from a human donor who was either an allogeneic HSCT recipient or a stem cell or donor lymphocyte infusion donor (not recorded which). It is not recorded whose cells these are; they may come from a transplant donor. CDR3 nucleotide sequence: TGTGCCAGCGGACAGGGCCGTCGGCACACTGAAGCTTTCTTT. This codes for CASGQGRRHTEAFF. The full variable domain, its missing parts supplied by reference TRBV3-1 and TRBJ1-1, is DTAVSQTPKYLVTQMGNDKSIKCEQNLGHDTMYWYKQDSKKFLKIMFSYNNKELIINETVPNRFSPKSPDKAHLNLHINSLELGDSAVYFCASGQGRRHTEAFFGQGTRLTVV.